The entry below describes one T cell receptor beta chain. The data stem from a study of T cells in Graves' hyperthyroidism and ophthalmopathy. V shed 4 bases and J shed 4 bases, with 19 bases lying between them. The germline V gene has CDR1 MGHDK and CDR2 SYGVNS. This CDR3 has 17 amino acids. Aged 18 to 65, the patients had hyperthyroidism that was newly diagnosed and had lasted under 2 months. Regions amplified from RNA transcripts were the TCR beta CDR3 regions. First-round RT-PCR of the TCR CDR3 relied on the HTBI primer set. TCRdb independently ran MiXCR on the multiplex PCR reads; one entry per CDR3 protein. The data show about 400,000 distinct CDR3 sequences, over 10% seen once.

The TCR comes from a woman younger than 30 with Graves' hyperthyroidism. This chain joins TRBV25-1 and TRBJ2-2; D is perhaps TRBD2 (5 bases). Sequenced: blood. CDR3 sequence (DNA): TGTGCCAGCAGTGCTAAACTAGACTTCTTGGGCACCGGGGAGCTGTTTTTT. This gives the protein CASSAKLDFLGTGELFF.